The source of this TCR beta chain is a study of blood T cell repertoires in COVID-19. Study information: PBMCs, B-cell-depleted T cells, or T cells were the source of the cDNA or gDNA that made up the material.

The germline gives CDR1 SEHNR, CDR2 FQNEAQ (reference sequence). With 5 bases clipped from V and 3 bases from J, the junction kept 12 bases outside the gene matches. The CDR3 runs 17 residues. Authors' analysis steps: Scientists estimated how many nucleated cells there were by amplifying reference gene primers. TCRdb's table, derived via immunoSEQ multiplex PCR, lists solely in-frame clones and lacks some. Clonal size and the V and J genes are those of that table, whereas D and trimming came from the DNA. The sample has about 160,000 clones, 81% seen once. Sequencing input: peripheral blood. The TCR comes from a man in his sixties with active or convalescent COVID-19. V and J are TRBV7-9 and TRBJ2-7, with TRBD1 matching 11 bases. The CDR3 region has the DNA TGTGCCAGCAGCCTATGGACAGGGGGCCCTCCGGACTACGAGCAGTACTTC. Amino acids: CASSLWTGGPPDYEQYF.